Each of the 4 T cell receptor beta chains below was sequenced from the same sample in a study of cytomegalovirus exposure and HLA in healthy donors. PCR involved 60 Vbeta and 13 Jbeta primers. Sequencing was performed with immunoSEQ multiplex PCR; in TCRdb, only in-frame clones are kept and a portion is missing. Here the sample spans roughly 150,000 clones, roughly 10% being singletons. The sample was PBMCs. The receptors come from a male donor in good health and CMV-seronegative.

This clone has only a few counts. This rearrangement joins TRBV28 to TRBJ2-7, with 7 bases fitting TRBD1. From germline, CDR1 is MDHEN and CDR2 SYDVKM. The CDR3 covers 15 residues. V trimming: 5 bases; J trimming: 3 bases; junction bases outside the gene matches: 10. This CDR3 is CASSPIHRGIYEQYF. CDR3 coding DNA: TGTGCCAGCAGTCCTATCCACAGGGGAATCTACGAGCAGTACTTC.

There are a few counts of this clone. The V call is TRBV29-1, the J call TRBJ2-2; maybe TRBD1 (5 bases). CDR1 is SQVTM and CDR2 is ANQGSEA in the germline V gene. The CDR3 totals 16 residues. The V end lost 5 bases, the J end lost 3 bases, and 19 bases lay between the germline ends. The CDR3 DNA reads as TGCAGCGTTTCAGGGTCTTCCGGGCCGTACACCGGGGAGCTGTTTTTT. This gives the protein CSVSGSSGPYTGELFF.

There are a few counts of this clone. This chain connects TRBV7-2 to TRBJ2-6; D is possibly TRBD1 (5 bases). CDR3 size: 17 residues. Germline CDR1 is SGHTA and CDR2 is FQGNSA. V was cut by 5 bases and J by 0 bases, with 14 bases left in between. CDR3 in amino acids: CASSLRGTSSGANVLTF. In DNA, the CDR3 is TGTGCCAGCAGCCTTAGGGGCACCAGCTCTGGGGCCAACGTCCTGACTTTC.

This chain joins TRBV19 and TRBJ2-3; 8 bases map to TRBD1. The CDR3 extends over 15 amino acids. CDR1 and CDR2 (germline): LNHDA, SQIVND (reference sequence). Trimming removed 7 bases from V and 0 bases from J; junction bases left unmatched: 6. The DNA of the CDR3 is TGTGCCAGTAAGGACAGGGCACCTAGCACAGATACGCAGTATTTT. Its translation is CASKDRAPSTDTQYF.